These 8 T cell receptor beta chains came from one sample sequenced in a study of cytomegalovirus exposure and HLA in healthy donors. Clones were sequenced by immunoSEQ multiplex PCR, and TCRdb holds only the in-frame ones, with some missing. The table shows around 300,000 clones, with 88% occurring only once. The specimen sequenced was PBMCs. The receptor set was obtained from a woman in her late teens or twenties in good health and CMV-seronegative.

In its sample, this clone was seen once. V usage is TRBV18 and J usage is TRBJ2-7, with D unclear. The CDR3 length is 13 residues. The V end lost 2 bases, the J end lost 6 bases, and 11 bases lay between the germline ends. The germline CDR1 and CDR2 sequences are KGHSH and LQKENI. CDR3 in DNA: TGTGCCAGCTCACCAATCCCCCCATCCGAGCAGTACTTC. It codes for CASSPIPPSEQYF.

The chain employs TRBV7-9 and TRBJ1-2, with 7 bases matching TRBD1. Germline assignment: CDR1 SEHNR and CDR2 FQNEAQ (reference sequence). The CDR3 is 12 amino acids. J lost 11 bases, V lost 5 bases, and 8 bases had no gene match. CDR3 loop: CASSPIQGLYTF. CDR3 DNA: TGTGCCAGCAGCCCGATACAGGGGTTATACACCTTC.

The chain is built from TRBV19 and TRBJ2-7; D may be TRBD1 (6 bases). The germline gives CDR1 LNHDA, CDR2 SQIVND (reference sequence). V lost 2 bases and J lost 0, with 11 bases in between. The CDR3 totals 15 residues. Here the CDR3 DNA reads TGTGCCAGTAGTATACAGGGGACCCTCTCCTACGAGCAGTACTTC. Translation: CASSIQGTLSYEQYF.

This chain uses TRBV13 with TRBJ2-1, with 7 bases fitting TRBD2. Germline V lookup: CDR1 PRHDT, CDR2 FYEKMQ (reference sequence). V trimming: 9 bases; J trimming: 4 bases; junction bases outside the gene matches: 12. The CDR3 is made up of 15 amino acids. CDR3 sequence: CASLPWEGLYNEQFF. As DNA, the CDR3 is TGTGCCAGTCTCCCGTGGGAGGGACTGTACAATGAGCAGTTCTTC. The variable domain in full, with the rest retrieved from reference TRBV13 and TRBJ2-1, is AAGVIQSPRHLIKEKRETATLKCYPIPRHDTVYWYQQGPGQDPQFLISFYEKMQSDKGSIPDRFSAQQFSDYHSELNMSSLELGDSALYFCASLPWEGLYNEQFFGPGTRLTVL.

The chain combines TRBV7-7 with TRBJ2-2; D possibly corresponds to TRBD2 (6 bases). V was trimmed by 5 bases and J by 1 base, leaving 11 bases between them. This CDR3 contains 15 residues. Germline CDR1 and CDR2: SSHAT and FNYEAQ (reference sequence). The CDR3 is CASSAGTENTGELFF. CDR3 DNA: TGTGCCAGCAGCGCCGGGACTGAGAACACCGGGGAGCTGTTTTTT.

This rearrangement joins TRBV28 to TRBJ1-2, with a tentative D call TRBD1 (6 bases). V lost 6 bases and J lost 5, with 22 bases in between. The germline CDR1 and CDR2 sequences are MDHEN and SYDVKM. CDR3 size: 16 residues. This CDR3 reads CASSQWTYRAEYGYTF. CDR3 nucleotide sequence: TGTGCCAGCAGCCAATGGACCTACAGGGCAGAATATGGCTACACCTTC.

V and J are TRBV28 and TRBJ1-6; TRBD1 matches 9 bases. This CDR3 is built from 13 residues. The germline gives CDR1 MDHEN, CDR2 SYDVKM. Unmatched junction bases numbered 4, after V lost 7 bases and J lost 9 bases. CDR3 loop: CASNGDRVSPLHF. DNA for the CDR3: TGTGCCAGCAATGGGGACAGGGTTTCACCCCTCCACTTT.

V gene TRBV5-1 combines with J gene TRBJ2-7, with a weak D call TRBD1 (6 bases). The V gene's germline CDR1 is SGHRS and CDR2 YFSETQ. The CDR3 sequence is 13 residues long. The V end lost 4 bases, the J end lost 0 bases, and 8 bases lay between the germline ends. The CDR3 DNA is TGCGCCAGCAGCACGGACAGCTCCTACGAGCAGTACTTC. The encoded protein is CASSTDSSYEQYF. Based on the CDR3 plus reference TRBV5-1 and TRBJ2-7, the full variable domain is KAGVTQTPRYLIKTRGQQVTLSCSPISGHRSVSWYQQTPGQGLQFLFEYFSETQRNKGNFPGRFSGRQFSNSRSEMNVSTLELGDSALYLCASSTDSSYEQYFGPGTRLTVT.